This T cell receptor (beta chain) comes out of a study of tumor-infiltrating lymphocytes in primary liver carcinoma. The overall study: Every sample contained roughly 3.5 to 8 million productive TCRbeta reads, and these numbers were similar from one tissue type to another.

Germline values: CDR1 SGHAT, CDR2 FQNNGV. The CDR3 totals 12 residues. A primer matching the constant region was used to make TCR beta cDNA from approximately 0.45 ug of total RNA. Libraries for TCR beta were built through three nested multiplex PCR rounds, which together made up a slightly modified ARM-PCR procedure. Rounds one and two of PCR, each of roughly 11 cycles, were primed with TRBV1-TRBV30 forward primers and a C-beta reverse primer. TCRdb reprocessed the multiplex PCR reads via MiXCR and lists one record per CDR3 protein. The sample gives 95,000 to 100,000 distinct CDR3 sequences, about 70% of which show up once; 9.5% to 15% is in the top ten. About this clonotype: The junction does not match germline at one end; this may be a read error.

Co-extracting RNA and DNA was done with about 20-34 mg of unsorted bulk tissue as input. The TCR comes from a woman aged 60-75 years with primary liver carcinoma and hepatitis B virus infection. The sequenced material came from liver tumor tissue from sampling region 2. This sample's subset: tumor region T2, inferior pole. The gene calls are TRBV11-2 and TRBJ2-2; weak D call: TRBD2 (5 bases). In nucleotides, the CDR3 is TGTGCCAGCAGCTTCGGATTCGGGGAGCCGTTTTTT. Amino acids: CASSFGFGEPFF.